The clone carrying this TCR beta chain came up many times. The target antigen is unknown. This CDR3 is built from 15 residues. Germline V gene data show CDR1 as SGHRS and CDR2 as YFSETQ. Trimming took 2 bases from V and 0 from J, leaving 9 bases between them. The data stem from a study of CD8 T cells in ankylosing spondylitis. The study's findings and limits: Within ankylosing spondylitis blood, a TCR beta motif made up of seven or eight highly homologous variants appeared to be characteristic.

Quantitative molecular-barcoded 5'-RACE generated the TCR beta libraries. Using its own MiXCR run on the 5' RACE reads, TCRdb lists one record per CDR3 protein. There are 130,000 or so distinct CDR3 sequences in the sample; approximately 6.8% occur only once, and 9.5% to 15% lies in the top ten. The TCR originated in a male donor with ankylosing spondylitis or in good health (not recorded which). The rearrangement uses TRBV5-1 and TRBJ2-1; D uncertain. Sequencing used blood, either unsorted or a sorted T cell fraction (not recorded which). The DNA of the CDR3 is TGCGCCAGCAGCTTATTGTCAAGCTCCTACAATGAGCAGTTCTTC. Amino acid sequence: CASSLLSSSYNEQFF.